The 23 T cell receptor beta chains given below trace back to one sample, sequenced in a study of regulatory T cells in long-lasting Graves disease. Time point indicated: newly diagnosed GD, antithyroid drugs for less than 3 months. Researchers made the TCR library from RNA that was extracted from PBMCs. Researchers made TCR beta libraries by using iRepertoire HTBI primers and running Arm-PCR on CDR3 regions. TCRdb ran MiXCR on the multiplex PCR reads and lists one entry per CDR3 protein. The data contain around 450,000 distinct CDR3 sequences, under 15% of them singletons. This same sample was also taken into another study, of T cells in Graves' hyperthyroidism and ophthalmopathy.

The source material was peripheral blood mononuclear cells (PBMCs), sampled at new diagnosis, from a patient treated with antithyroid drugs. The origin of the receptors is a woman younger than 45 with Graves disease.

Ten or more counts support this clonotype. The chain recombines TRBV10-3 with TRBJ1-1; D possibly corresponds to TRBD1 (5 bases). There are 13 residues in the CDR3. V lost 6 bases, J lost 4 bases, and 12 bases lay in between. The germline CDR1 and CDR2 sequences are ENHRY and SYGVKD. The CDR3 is CAISQQVSTEAFF. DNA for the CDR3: TGTGCCATCAGCCAACAGGTTTCCACTGAAGCTTTCTTT.

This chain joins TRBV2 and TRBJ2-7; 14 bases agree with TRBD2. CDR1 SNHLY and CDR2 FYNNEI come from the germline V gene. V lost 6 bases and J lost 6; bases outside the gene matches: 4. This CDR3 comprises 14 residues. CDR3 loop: CASRTGLAGGEQYF. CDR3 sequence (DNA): TGTGCCAGCAGGACAGGACTAGCGGGAGGCGAGCAGTACTTC.

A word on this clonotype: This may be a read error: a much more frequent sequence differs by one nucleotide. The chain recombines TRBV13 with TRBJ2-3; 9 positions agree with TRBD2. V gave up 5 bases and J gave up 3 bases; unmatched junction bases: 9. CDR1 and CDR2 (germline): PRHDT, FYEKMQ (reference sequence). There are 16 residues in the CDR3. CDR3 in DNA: TGTGCCAGCAGCCAGACGGTAGCGGGAGTTACAGATACGCAGTATTTT. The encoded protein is CASSQTVAGVTDTQYF.

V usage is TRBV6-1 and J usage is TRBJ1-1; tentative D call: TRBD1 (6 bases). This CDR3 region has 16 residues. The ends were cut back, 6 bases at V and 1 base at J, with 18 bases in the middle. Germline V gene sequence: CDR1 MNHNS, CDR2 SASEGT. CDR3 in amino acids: CASRKQGGRANTEAFF. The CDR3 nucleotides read TGTGCCAGCAGGAAACAGGGAGGGAGAGCGAACACTGAAGCTTTCTTT.

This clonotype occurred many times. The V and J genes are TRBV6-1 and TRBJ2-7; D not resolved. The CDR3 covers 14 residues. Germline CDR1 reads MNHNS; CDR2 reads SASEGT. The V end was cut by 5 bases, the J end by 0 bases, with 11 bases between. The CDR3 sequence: CASSPLGPSYEQYF. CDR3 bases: TGTGCCAGCAGTCCCCTGGGTCCCTCCTACGAGCAGTACTTC.

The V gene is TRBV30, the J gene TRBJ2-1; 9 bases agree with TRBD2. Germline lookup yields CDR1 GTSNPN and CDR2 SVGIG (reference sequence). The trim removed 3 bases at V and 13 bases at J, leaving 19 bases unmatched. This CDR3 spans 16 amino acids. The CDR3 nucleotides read TGTGCCTGGAGCTGGGCCGGCGGGAGGGGCGGCGAGACCCAGTTCTTC. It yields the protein CAWSWAGGRGGETQFF.

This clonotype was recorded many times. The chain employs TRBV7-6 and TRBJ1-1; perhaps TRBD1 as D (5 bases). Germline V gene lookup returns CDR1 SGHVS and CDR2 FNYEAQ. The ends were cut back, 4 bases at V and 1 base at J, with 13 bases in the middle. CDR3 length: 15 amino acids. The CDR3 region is CASSSLGGENTEAFF. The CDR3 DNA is TGTGCCAGCAGCTCCCTGGGGGGAGAGAACACTGAAGCTTTCTTT. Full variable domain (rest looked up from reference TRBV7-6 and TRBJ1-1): GAGVSQSPRYKVTKRGQDVALRCDPISGHVSLYWYRQALGQGPEFLTYFNYEAQQDKSGLPNDRFSAERPEGSISTLTIQRTEQRDSAMYRCASSSLGGENTEAFFGQGTRLTVV.

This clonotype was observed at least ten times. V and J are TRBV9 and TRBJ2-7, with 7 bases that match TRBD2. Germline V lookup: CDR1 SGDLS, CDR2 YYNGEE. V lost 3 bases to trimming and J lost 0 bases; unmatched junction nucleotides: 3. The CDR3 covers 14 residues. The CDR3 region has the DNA TGTGCCAGCAGCGCGTCTAGCGGCTCCTACGAGCAGTACTTC. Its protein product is CASSASSGSYEQYF.

The CDR3 here is CASTRQGLYSDAEAFF. In nucleotides, the CDR3 is TGTGCCAGCACCCGACAGGGTTTGTATTCTGATGCTGAAGCTTTCTTT. This chain links TRBV2 with TRBJ1-1; 7 bases match TRBD1. The junction had 17 bases not matched to a gene; V was cut back by 7 bases and J by 6 bases. The CDR3 consists of 16 residues. Germline V gene sequence: CDR1 SNHLY, CDR2 FYNNEI.

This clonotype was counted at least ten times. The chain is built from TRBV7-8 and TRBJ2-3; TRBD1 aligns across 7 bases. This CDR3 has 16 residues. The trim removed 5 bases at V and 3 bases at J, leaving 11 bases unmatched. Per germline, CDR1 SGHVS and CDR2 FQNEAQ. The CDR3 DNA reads TGTGCCAGCAGCGACCCGGGACAGAGTCAAACAGATACGCAGTATTTT. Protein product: CASSDPGQSQTDTQYF.

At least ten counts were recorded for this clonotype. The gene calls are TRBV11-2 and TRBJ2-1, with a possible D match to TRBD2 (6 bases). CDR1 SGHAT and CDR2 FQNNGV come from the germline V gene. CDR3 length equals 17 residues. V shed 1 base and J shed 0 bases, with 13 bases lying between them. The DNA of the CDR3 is TGTGCCAGCAGCTTAGCGGCGGGACCGAGCTCCTACAATGAGCAGTTCTTC. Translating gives CASSLAAGPSSYNEQFF.

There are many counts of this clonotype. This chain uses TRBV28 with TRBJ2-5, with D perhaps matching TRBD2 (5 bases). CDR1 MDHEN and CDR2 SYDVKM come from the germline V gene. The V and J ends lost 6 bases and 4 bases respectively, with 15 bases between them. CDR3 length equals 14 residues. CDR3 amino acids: CASSGETRLETQYF. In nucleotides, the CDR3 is TGTGCCAGCAGCGGGGAGACTCGACTAGAGACCCAGTACTTC.

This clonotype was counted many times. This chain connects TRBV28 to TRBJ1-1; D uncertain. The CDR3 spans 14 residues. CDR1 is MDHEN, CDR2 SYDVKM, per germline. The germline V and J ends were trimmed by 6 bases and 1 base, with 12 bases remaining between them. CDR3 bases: TGTGCCAGCAGCTTGGCTGGGCGGAACACTGAAGCTTTCTTT. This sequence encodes CASSLAGRNTEAFF.

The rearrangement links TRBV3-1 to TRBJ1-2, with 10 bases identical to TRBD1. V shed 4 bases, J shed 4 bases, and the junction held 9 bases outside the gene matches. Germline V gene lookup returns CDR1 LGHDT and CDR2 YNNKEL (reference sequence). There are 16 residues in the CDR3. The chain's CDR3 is CASSPAATGGGYGYTF. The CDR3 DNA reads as TGTGCCAGCAGCCCAGCGGCGACAGGGGGCGGCTATGGCTACACCTTC.

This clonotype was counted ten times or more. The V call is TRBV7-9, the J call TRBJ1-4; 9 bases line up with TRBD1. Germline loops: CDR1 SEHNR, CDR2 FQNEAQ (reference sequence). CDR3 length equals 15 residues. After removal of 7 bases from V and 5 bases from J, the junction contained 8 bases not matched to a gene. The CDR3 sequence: CASIVSGTGNEKLFF. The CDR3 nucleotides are TGTGCCAGCATCGTATCCGGGACAGGGAATGAAAAACTGTTTTTT.

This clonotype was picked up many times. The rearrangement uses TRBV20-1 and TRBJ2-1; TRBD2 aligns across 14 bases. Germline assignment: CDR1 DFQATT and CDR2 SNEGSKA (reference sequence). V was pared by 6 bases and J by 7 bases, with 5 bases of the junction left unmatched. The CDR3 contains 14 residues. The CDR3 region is CSARLAGGPNEQFF. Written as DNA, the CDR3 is TGCAGTGCGCGACTAGCGGGAGGGCCGAATGAGCAGTTCTTC.

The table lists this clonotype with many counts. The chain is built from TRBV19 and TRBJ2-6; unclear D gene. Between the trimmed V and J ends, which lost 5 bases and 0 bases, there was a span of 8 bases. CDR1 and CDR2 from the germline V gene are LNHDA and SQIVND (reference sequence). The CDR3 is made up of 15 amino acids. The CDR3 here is CASSGVISGANVLTF. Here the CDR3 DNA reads TGTGCCAGTAGTGGTGTTATCTCTGGGGCCAACGTCCTGACTTTC.

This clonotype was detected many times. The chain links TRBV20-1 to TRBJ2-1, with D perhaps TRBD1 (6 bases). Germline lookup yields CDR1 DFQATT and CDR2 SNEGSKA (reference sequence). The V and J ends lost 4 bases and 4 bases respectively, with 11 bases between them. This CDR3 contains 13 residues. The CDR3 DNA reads TGCAGTGCTATCAGGGGACCTTACAATGAGCAGTTCTTC. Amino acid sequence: CSAIRGPYNEQFF.

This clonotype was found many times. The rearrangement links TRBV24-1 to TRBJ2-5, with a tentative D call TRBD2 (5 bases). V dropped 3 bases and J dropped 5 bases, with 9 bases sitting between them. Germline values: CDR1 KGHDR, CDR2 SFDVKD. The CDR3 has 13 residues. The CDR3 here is CATSDATGETQYF. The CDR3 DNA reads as TGTGCCACCAGTGATGCGACGGGGGAGACCCAGTACTTC.

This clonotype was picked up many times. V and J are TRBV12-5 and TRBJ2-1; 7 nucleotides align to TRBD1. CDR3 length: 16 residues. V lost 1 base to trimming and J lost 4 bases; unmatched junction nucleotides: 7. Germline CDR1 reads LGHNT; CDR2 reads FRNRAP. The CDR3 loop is CASGLATGAGYNEQFF. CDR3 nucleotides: TGTGCTAGTGGTTTGGCCACAGGGGCTGGGTACAATGAGCAGTTCTTC.

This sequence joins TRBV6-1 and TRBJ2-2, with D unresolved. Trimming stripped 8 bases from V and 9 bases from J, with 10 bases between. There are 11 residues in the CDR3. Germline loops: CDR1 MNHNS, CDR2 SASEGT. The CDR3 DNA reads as TGTGCCAGCGGCCGCGCCAGGGAGCTGTTTTTT. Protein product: CASGRARELFF.

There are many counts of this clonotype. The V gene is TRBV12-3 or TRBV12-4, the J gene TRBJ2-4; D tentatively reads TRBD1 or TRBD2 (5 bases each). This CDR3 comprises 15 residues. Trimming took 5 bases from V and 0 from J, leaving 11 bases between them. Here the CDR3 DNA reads TGTGCCAGCAGTCCAGGGACCGCAGCCAAAAACATTCAGTACTTC. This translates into CASSPGTAAKNIQYF.

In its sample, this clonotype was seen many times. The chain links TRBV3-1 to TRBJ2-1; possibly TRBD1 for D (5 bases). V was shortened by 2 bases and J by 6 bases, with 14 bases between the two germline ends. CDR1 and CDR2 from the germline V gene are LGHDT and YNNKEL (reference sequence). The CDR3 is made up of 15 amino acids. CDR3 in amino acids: CASSQRQGVVNEQFF. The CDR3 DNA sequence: TGTGCCAGCAGCCAAAGGCAGGGTGTGGTCAATGAGCAGTTCTTC.